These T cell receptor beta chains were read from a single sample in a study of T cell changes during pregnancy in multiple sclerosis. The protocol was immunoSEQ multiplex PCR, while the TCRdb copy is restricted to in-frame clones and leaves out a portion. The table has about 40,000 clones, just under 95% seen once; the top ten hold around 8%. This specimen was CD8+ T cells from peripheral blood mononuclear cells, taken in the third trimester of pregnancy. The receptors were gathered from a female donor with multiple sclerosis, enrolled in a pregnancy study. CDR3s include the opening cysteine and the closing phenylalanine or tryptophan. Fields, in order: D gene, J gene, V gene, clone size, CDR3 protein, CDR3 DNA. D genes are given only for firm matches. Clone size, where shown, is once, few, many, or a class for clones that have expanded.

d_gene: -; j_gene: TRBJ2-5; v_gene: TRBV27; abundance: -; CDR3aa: CASSPSKSGTQYF; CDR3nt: TGTGCCAGCAGTCCCTCTAAGTCGGGGACCCAGTACTTC
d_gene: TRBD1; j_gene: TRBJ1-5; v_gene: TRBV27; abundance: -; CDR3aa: CASTLGGTGRSNQPQHF; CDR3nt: TGTGCCAGCACCTTAGGGGGGACAGGGAGGAGCAATCAGCCCCAGCATTTT
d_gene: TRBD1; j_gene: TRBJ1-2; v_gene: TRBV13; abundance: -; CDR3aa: CASSLRTGGFGYTF; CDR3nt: TGTGCCAGCAGCCTCCGGACAGGGGGATTTGGCTACACCTTC
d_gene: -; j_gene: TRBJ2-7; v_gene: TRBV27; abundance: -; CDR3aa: CASSSSGGSYEQYF; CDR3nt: TGTGCCAGCAGTTCCTCAGGGGGGTCCTACGAGCAGTACTTC
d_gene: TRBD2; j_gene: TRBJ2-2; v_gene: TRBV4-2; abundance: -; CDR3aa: CASSQDRGSGGVMTGELFF; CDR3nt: TGTGCCAGCAGCCAAGATCGGGGTAGCGGGGGAGTAATGACCGGGGAGCTGTTTTTT
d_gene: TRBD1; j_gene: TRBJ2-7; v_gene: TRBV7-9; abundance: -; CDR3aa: CASTPLRDRPNYEQYF; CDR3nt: TGTGCCAGCACCCCACTCCGGGACAGGCCCAACTACGAGCAGTACTTC
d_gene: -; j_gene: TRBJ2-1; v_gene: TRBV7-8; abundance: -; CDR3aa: CASSPDRSDEQFF; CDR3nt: TGTGCCAGCAGCCCCGACAGGAGCGATGAGCAGTTCTTC
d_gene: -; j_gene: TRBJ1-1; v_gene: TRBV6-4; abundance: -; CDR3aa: CARLGHLNTEAFF; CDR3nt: TGTGCCAGATTGGGACATCTGAACACTGAAGCTTTCTTT
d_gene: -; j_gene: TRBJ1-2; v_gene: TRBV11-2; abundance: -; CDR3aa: CASSAANYGYTF; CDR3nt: TGTGCCAGCTCTGCAGCTAACTATGGCTACACCTTC
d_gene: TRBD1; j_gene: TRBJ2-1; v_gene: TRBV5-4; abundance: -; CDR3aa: CEFGTGSVPSYNEQFF; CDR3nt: TGCGAGTTTGGGACAGGGTCCGTTCCCTCCTACAATGAGCAGTTCTTC
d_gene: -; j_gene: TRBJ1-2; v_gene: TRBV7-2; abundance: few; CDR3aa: CASSTPGTRYGYTF; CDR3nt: TGTGCCAGCAGCACCCCCGGGACAAGATATGGCTACACCTTC
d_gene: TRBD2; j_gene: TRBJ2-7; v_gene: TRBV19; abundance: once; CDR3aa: CASSIGGGAGYEQYF; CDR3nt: TGTGCCAGTAGTATAGGCGGGGGGGCAGGCTACGAGCAGTACTTC
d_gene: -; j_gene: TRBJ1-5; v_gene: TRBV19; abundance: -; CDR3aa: CATSRTGVRGSPQHF; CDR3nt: TGTGCCACTAGTAGAACGGGCGTTAGGGGGTCGCCCCAGCATTTT
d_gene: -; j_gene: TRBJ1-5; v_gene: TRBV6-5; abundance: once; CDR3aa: CASSLLESSQPQHF; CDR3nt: TGTGCCAGCAGCCTACTCGAGTCGAGTCAGCCCCAGCATTTT
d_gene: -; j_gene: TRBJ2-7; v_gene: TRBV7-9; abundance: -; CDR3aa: CASSLLGYEQYF; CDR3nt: TGTGCCAGCAGCTTACTCGGTTACGAGCAGTACTTC
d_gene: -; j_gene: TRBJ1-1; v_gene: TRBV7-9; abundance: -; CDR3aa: CASSLAETDVTEAFF; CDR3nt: TGTGCCAGCAGCTTAGCCGAGACAGATGTCACTGAAGCTTTCTTT
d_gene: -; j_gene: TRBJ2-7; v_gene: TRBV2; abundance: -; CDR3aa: CASSEVMAGYLPYEQYF; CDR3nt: TGTGCCAGCAGTGAAGTAATGGCAGGGTATCTCCCCTACGAGCAGTACTTC
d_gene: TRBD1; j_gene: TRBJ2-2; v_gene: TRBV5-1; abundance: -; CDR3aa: CASSSYLRQGWDLLFF; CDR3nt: TGCGCCAGCAGCTCCTACCTAAGACAGGGTTGGGATCTGCTGTTTTTT
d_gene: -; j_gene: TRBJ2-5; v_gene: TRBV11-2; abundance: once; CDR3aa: CASSSLSAGTELLQETQYF; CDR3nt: TGTGCCAGCAGCTCCTTAAGTGCGGGGACAGAGCTTCTCCAAGAGACCCAGTACTTC
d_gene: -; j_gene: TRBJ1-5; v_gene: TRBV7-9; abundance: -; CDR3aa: CASSSIGPGDQPQHF; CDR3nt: TGTGCCAGCAGCTCGATAGGCCCGGGTGATCAGCCCCAGCATTTT
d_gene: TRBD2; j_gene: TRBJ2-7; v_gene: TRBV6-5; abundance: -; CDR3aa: CASSSRGGAYEQYF; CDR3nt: TGTGCCAGCAGTTCCCGGGGAGGGGCCTACGAGCAGTACTTC
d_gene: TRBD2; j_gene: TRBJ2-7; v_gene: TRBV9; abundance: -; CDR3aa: CASSVGGGAHEQYF; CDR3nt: TGTGCCAGCAGCGTGGGCGGGGGGGCCCACGAGCAGTACTTC
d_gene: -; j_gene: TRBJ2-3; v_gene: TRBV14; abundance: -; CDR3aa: CASSQDYLDTQYF; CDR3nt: TGTGCCAGCAGCCAAGATTACTTAGATACGCAGTATTTT
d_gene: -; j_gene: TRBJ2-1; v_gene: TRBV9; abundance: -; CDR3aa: CASSVSGNEQFF; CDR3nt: TGTGCCAGCAGCGTGTCGGGCAATGAGCAGTTCTTC
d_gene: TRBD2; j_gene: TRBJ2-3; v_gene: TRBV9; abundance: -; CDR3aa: CASSVEVVGGATDTQYF; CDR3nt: TGTGCCAGCAGCGTAGAGGTAGTCGGGGGGGCAACAGATACGCAGTATTTT
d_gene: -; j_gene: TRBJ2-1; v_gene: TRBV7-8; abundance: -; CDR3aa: CASSLDNYNEQFF; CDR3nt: TGTGCCAGCAGCTTGGACAACTACAATGAGCAGTTCTTC
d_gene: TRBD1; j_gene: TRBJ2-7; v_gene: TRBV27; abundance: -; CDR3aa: CASSYTGGGQYF; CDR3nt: TGTGCCAGCAGTTATACAGGGGGCGGGCAGTACTTC
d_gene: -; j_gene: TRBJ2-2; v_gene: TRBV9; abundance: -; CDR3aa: CASSEGGGPGELFF; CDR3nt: TGTGCCAGTTCCGAGGGGGGGGGTCCCGGGGAGCTGTTTTTT
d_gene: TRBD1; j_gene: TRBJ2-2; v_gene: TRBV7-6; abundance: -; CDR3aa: CASSPGTGGWNTGELFF; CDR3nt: TGTGCCAGCAGCCCGGGGACAGGGGGATGGAACACCGGGGAGCTGTTTTTT
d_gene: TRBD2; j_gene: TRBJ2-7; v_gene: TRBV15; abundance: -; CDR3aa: CATSNGGGYEQYF; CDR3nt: TGTGCCACCAGCAACGGGGGGGGATACGAGCAGTACTTC
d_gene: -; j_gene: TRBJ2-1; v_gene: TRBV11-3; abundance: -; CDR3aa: CASSLGTRTHSYNEQFF; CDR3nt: TGTGCCAGCAGCTTAGGAACTAGAACTCACTCCTACAATGAGCAGTTCTTC
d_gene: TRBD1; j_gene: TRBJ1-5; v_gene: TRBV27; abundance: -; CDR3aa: CASSLLSGGDQPQHF; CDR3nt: TGTGCCAGCAGTTTATTGTCAGGGGGCGATCAGCCCCAGCATTTT
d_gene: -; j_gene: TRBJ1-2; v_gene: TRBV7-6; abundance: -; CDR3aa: CASSLEEYYGYTF; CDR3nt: TGTGCCAGCAGCTTAGAGGAGTACTATGGCTACACCTTC
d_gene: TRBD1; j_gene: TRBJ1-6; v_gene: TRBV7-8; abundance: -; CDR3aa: CASRRAGQGEIMRSPLHF; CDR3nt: TGTGCCAGCAGGCGCGCGGGACAGGGGGAAATAATGCGTTCACCCCTCCACTTT
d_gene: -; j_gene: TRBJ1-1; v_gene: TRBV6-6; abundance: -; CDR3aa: CASSYLDSNTEAFF; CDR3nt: TGTGCCAGCAGTTACTTGGACAGTAACACTGAAGCTTTCTTT
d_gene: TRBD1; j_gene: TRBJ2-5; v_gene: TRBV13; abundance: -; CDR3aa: CASGTGGETQYF; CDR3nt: TGTGCCAGCGGGACAGGGGGAGAGACCCAGTACTTC
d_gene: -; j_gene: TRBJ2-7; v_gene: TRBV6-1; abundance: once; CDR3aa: CASSEGLSGELYEQYF; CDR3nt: TGTGCCAGCAGTGAAGGACTCTCGGGTGAACTCTACGAGCAGTACTTC
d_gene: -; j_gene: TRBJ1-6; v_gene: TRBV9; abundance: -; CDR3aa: CASSVGGGLGNSPLHF; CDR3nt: TGTGCCAGCAGCGTAGGTGGAGGGCTCGGGAATTCACCCCTCCACTTT
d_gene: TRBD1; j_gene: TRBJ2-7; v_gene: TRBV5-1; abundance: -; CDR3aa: CASSGASQGATTPYEQYF; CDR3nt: TGCGCCAGCAGCGGGGCAAGTCAGGGGGCTACGACTCCCTACGAGCAGTACTTC
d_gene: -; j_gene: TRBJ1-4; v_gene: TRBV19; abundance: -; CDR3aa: CASRLVQAKEKLFF; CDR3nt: TGTGCCAGTCGGTTGGTACAGGCAAAAGAAAAACTGTTTTTT
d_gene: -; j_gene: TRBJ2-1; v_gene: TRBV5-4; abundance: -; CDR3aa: CASSPPFWGGKVDEQFF; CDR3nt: TGTGCCAGCAGCCCCCCGTTTTGGGGGGGCAAGGTCGATGAGCAGTTCTTC
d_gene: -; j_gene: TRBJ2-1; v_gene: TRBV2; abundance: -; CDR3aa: CASSIGTQDSSYNEQFF; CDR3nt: TGTGCCAGCAGTATCGGGACACAAGATAGCTCCTACAATGAGCAGTTCTTC
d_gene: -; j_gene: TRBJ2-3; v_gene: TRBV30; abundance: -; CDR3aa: CAWTWETDTQYF; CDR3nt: TGTGCCTGGACTTGGGAGACAGATACGCAGTATTTT
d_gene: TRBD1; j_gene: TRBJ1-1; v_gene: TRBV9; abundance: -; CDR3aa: CASSVVDRAGMNTEAFF; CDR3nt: TGTGCCAGCAGCGTAGTCGACAGGGCCGGGATGAACACTGAAGCTTTCTTT